A single sample gave rise to the 3 T cell receptor beta chains below, sequenced in a study of T cell responses to AZD1222 COVID-19 vaccine. Sequencing was performed with immunoSEQ multiplex PCR; in TCRdb, only in-frame clones are kept and a portion is missing. Counted here are around 120,000 clones, around 92% occurring once; the ten biggest clones make up around 4.5%. Sequenced here: peripheral blood, sampled on day 0 of AZD1222 vaccination. These receptors all stem from an adult in good health.

In nucleotides, the CDR3 is TGTGCCTGGAGTTCCTGGGACAGAGGCGGAAACACCATATATTTT. It encodes CAWSSWDRGGNTIYF. The gene calls are TRBV30 and TRBJ1-3, with 7 nucleotides matching TRBD1. Germline V gives CDR1 GTSNPN, CDR2 SVGIG (reference sequence). The CDR3 runs 15 residues. V lost 2 bases, J lost 4 bases, and 8 bases stayed unmatched.

The genes are TRBV27 and TRBJ1-6; tentative D call: TRBD1 (5 bases). Per germline, CDR1 MNHEY and CDR2 SMNVEV (reference sequence). This CDR3 is 17 amino acids long. The V end lost 5 bases, the J end lost 9 bases, and 23 bases lay between the germline ends. CDR3 bases: TGTGCCAGCAGTCTCCCGGACCTTGGGGGGGGAGGTTCACCCCTCCACTTT. Translating gives CASSLPDLGGGGSPLHF.

V gene TRBV21-1 combines with J gene TRBJ2-1; whether TRBD1, the table's D call, matches the DNA was not checked. TRBV21-1 is annotated as a pseudogene. CDR3 length equals 17 residues. This CDR3 reads CASNAGDLSRVCNEQFF. The DNA of the CDR3 is TGTGCCAGCAACGCAGGGGATCTGTCTAGGGTCTGCAATGAGCAGTTCTTC.